Below are 19 T cell receptor beta chains sequenced from a single sample in a study of T cell changes during pregnancy in multiple sclerosis. Produced via immunoSEQ multiplex PCR; TCRdb's table is partial and in-frame only. The sample includes just under 40,000 clones, over 75% seen only once; the top ten take approximately 0.49%. The starting material was CD4+ T cells from peripheral blood mononuclear cells, obtained in the first trimester of pregnancy. Every receptor here comes from a female donor in good health, enrolled as a control in a pregnancy study.

The rearrangement joins TRBV9 to TRBJ1-4, with TRBD1 identical over 10 bases. V was pared by 0 bases and J by 8 bases, with 1 base of the junction left unmatched. CDR1 SGDLS and CDR2 YYNGEE come from the germline V gene. The CDR3 has 14 amino acids. CDR3 loop: CASSVGTGGEKLFF. CDR3 in DNA: TGTGCCAGCAGCGTAGGGACAGGGGGGGAAAAACTGTTTTTT.

This chain uses TRBV6-1 with TRBJ1-2, with D perhaps TRBD1 (5 bases). This CDR3 has 13 amino acids. V lost 7 bases, J lost 3 bases, and 12 bases lay in between. Germline V gene data show CDR1 as MNHNS and CDR2 as SASEGT. CDR3 DNA: TGTGCCAGCACCTCCTGGGGCGACTATGGCTACACCTTC. This sequence encodes CASTSWGDYGYTF.

Turning to this clone: It is unclear where the CDR3 begins or ends on the DNA, so no DNA is shown, and the CDR3 is as TCRdb lists it. This sequence joins TRBV14 and TRBJ2-5; TRBD1, the D gene given by the table, was not confirmed from the DNA. The CDR3 comprises 16 residues, both ends counted. CDR1 and CDR2 (germline): SGHDN, FVKESK. The CDR3: CASSHVNRGFLETQYF.

The rearrangement uses TRBV28 and TRBJ1-2; 10 bases agree with TRBD1. Unmatched junction bases numbered 8, after V lost 8 bases and J lost 8 bases. Germline V CDR1 and CDR2: MDHEN, SYDVKM. This CDR3 spans 13 amino acids. The CDR3 nucleotides read TGTGCCAGCCGGAGACAGGGGGCAGGGGGCTACACCTTC. Protein: CASRRQGAGGYTF.

The chain carries TRBV19 and TRBJ1-3; D gene unclear. There are 14 residues in the CDR3. V lost 6 bases to trimming and J lost 2 bases, with 11 bases between them. Germline loops: CDR1 LNHDA, CDR2 SQIVND (reference sequence). This chain's CDR3 is CASSRGWAGNTIYF. CDR3 DNA sequence: TGTGCCAGTAGCCGCGGATGGGCTGGAAACACCATATATTTT.

The chain has TRBV5-1 and TRBJ1-3, with 7 nucleotides matching TRBD1. The CDR3 spans 15 residues. V lost 8 bases and J lost 0; bases outside the gene matches: 8. Germline V lookup: CDR1 SGHRS, CDR2 YFSETQ. CDR3 loop: CASQWTGTSGNTIYF. CDR3 DNA: TGCGCCAGTCAGTGGACAGGAACCTCTGGAAACACCATATATTTT.

The chain has TRBV5-1 and TRBJ1-1, with 10 bases that match TRBD1. This CDR3 has 18 residues. V lost 5 bases, J lost 1 base, and 14 bases stayed unmatched. The germline CDR1 and CDR2 sequences are SGHRS and YFSETQ. Here the CDR3 reads CASRTGPDRGFGNTEAFF. The CDR3 DNA reads TGCGCCAGCAGGACCGGCCCGGACAGGGGGTTTGGGAACACTGAAGCTTTCTTT.

As DNA, the CDR3 is TGTGCCAGCAGCCCCCGGGACAGCTTGAACACTGAAGCTTTCTTT. It is translated as CASSPRDSLNTEAFF. The chain combines TRBV7-2 with TRBJ1-1; TRBD1 agrees at 7 bases. After removal of 5 bases from V and 0 bases from J, the junction contained 6 bases not matched to a gene. This CDR3 is built from 15 residues. Germline V lookup: CDR1 SGHTA, CDR2 FQGNSA.

The chain employs TRBV13 and TRBJ2-4; 8 bases line up with TRBD2. Trimming cost V 0 bases and J 6 bases; bases outside gene matches: 7. This CDR3 spans 16 amino acids. Germline loops: CDR1 PRHDT, CDR2 FYEKMQ (reference sequence). The chain's CDR3 is CASSLGREGTGNIQYF. CDR3 coding DNA: TGTGCCAGCAGCTTAGGCCGGGAGGGTACGGGAAACATTCAGTACTTC.

The chain couples TRBV5-6 to TRBJ1-2; tentatively, D is TRBD1 (5 bases). The CDR3 extends over 16 amino acids. Trimming took off 0 bases at V and 0 bases at J, with 12 bases between the two ends. Germline CDR1 SGHDT, CDR2 YYEEEE. The CDR3: CASSLARRGTNYGYTF. CDR3 nucleotides: TGTGCCAGCAGCTTGGCTAGGCGGGGGACTAACTATGGCTACACCTTC.

The rearrangement uses TRBV7-3 and TRBJ2-5; a weak D match, TRBD2 (6 bases). Germline CDR1 reads SGHTA; CDR2 reads FQGTGA. The V gene lost 4 bases and the J gene lost 2 bases, with 8 bases spanning the gap. The CDR3 loop spans 13 amino acids. The CDR3 nucleotides are TGTGCCAGCAGCTCTCTAGCGCAAGAGACCCAGTACTTC. This translates into CASSSLAQETQYF.

This chain links TRBV7-9 with TRBJ1-4, with D tentatively TRBD1 (5 bases). V was pared by 3 bases and J by 7 bases, with 9 bases between. Germline V gene sequence: CDR1 SEHNR, CDR2 FQNEAQ (reference sequence). The CDR3 runs 13 residues. The CDR3 here is CASSFREGEKLFF. CDR3 sequence (DNA): TGTGCCAGCAGCTTCAGGGAAGGTGAAAAACTGTTTTTT.

This chain links TRBV29-1 with TRBJ2-7, with 7 bases lining up with TRBD1. Trimming took 7 bases from V and 3 from J; bases not matched to a gene: 12. The CDR3 runs 14 residues. Germline loops: CDR1 SQVTM, CDR2 ANQGSEA. Written as DNA, the CDR3 is TGCAGCGCCGTCGACGGGGACAGCCTCTACGAGCAGTACTTC. Amino acids: CSAVDGDSLYEQYF.

The chain couples TRBV30 to TRBJ1-2; 7 bases fit TRBD1. The V segment lost 3 bases and the J segment 6 bases; nucleotides outside the gene matches: 7. CDR1 is GTSNPN and CDR2 is SVGIG in the germline V gene (reference sequence). The CDR3 contains 13 residues. CDR3 region: CAWSERGLDGYTF. The CDR3, as DNA: TGTGCCTGGAGCGAAAGGGGGCTGGATGGCTACACCTTC. The complete variable domain, with remaining parts taken from reference TRBV30 and TRBJ1-2, reads SQTIHQWPATLVQPVGSPLSLECTVEGTSNPNLYWYRQAAGRGLQLLFYSVGIGQISSEVPQNLSASRPQDRQFILSSKKLLLSDSGFYLCAWSERGLDGYTFGSGTRLTVV.

The rearrangement uses TRBV4-1 and TRBJ1-2; 7 positions agree with TRBD1. V shed 0 bases and J 5 bases; nucleotides not matched to a gene: 9. The CDR3 is made up of 16 amino acids. Germline CDR1 and CDR2: MGHRA and YSYEKL. CDR3 in DNA: TGCGCCAGCAGCCAAGAAGAAGGCGACAGGGCTTATGGCTACACCTTC. Translating gives CASSQEEGDRAYGYTF.

The rearrangement uses TRBV7-2 and TRBJ1-5, with a possible D match to TRBD1 (6 bases). The V gene lost 5 bases and the J gene lost 2 bases, with 13 bases spanning the gap. The CDR3 loop spans 15 amino acids. Germline CDR1 is SGHTA and CDR2 is FQGNSA. The CDR3 DNA is TGTGCCAGCAGCCAGGGGAGGGGAGGCAATCAGCCCCAGCATTTT. Translating gives CASSQGRGGNQPQHF. Supplemented by reference TRBV7-2 and TRBJ1-5, the full variable domain reads GAGVSQSPSNKVTEKGKDVELRCDPISGHTALYWYRQSLGQGLEFLIYFQGNSAPDKSGLPSDRFSAERTGGSVSTLTIQRTQQEDSAVYLCASSQGRGGNQPQHFGDGTRLSIL.

The chain is built from TRBV5-6 and TRBJ2-3, with D perhaps matching TRBD2 (7 bases). V was cut by 5 bases and J by 4 bases, with 11 bases left in between. Looked up from germline, CDR1 is SGHDT and CDR2 is YYEEEE. The CDR3 covers 13 residues. CDR3 sequence: CASRRGAADTQYF. CDR3 in DNA: TGTGCCAGCAGACGGGGGGCCGCAGATACGCAGTATTTT.

The chain employs TRBV2 and TRBJ2-3; 7 nucleotides line up with TRBD1. CDR3 length: 16 residues. In germline, CDR1 is SNHLY, CDR2 FYNNEI. With V trimmed by 7 bases and J by 1 base, 11 bases remained unmatched. CDR3 bases: TGTGCCAGCAACCCCCTCGGGACAGTTGGCACAGATACGCAGTATTTT. Translated, it gives CASNPLGTVGTDTQYF.

This sequence joins TRBV9 and TRBJ1-2; tentatively, D is TRBD1 (6 bases). This CDR3 spans 13 amino acids. Looked up from germline, CDR1 is SGDLS and CDR2 is YYNGEE. V gave up 2 bases and J gave up 6 bases, with 11 bases separating them. The CDR3 reads CASSVEQGNGYTF. Written as DNA, the CDR3 is TGTGCCAGCAGCGTCGAACAGGGAAATGGCTACACCTTC.